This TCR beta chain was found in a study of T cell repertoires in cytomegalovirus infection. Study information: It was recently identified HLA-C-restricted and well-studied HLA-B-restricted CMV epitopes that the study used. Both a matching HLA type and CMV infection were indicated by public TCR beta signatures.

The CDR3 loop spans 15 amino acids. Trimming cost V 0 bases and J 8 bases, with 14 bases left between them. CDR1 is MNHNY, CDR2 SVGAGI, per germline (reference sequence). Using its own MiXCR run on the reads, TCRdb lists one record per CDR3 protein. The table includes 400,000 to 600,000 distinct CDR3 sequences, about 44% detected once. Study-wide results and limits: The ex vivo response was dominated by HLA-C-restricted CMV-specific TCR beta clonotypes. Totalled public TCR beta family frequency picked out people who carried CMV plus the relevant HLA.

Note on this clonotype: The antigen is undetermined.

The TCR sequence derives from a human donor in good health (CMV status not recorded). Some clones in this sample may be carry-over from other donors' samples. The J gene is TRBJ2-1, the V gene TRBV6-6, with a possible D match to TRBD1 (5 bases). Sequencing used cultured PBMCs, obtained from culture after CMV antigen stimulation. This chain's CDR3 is CASSYSPGRADEQFF. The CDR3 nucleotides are TGTGCCAGCAGTTACTCCCCGGGCAGGGCCGATGAGCAGTTCTTC.